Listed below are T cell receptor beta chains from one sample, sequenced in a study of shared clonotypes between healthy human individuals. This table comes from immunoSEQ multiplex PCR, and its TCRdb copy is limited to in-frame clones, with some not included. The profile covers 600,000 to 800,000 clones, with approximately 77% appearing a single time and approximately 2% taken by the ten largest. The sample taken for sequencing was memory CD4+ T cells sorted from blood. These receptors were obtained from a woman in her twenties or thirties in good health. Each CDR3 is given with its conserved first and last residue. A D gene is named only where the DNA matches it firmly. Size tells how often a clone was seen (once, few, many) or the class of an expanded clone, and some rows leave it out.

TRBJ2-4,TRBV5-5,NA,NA,CASSLASSSVNIQYF,TGTGCCAGCAGCTTGGCCTCGTCTAGCGTAAACATTCAGTACTTC
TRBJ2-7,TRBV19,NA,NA,CASSRQYEQYF,TGTGCCAGTAGCCGACAGTACGAGCAGTACTTC
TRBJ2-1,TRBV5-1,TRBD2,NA,CASSTGTSGSYNEQFF,TGCGCCAGCAGCACCGGGACTAGCGGCTCCTACAATGAGCAGTTCTTC
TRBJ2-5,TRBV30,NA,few,CAWSPGVRQETQYF,TGTGCCTGGAGTCCAGGGGTGCGCCAAGAGACCCAGTACTTC
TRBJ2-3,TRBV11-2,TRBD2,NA,CASRPTSGRATDTQYF,TGTGCCAGCAGACCTACTAGCGGGAGGGCAACAGATACGCAGTATTTT
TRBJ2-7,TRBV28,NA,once,CASSLTWSYEQYF,TGTGCCAGCAGTTTAACATGGTCCTACGAGCAGTACTTC
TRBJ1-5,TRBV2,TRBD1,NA,CASSTQGANQPQHF,TGTGCCAGCAGTACACAGGGGGCCAATCAGCCCCAGCATTTT
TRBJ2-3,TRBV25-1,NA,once,CASSQGSSWGATQYF,TGTGCCAGCAGTCAGGGCTCGAGCTGGGGGGCTACGCAGTATTTT
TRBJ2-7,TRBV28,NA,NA,CASSAAPTGTHEQYF,TGTGCCAGCAGCGCCGCCCCAACGGGGACCCACGAGCAGTACTTC
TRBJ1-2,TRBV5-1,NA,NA,CASSLVADNYGYTF,TGCGCCAGCAGCTTGGTTGCAGATAACTATGGCTACACCTTC
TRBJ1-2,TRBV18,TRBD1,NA,CASSRDRNYGYTF,TGTGCCAGCTCGCGGGACAGAAACTATGGCTACACCTTC
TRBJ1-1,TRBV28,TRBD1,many,CASTPGGAYTEAFF,TGTGCCAGCACCCCAGGGGGCGCATACACTGAAGCTTTCTTT
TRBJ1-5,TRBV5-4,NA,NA,CASSEGISNQPQHF,TGTGCCAGCAGCGAGGGGATTAGCAATCAGCCCCAGCATTTT
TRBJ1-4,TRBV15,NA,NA,CATSSSSDSGFEKLFF,TGTGCCACCAGCAGCAGCTCGGACAGTGGTTTTGAAAAACTGTTTTTT
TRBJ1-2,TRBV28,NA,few,CASSNGNYGYTF,TGTGCCAGCAGTAACGGGAACTATGGCTACACCTTC
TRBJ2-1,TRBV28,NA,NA,CASGGAGNEQFF,TGTGCCAGCGGCGGGGCGGGCAATGAGCAGTTCTTC
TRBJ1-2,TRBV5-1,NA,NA,CASSLEGGRLAYGYTF,TGCGCCAGCAGCTTGGAAGGTGGCCGCCTAGCATATGGCTACACCTTC